The clone carrying this T cell receptor beta chain was observed a handful of times. Its antigen is undetermined. The entry originates in a study of T cells after posttransplantation cyclophosphamide. Findings and limits, study-wide: Later post-transplant blood repertoires were often dominated by donor CD8+ memory clones.

The CDR3 sequence is 17 residues long. Trimming took off 5 bases at V and 0 bases at J, with 20 bases between the two ends. In germline, CDR1 is SGHRS, CDR2 YFSETQ. TCRdb's table, derived via immunoSEQ multiplex PCR, lists solely in-frame clones and lacks some. This sample comprises 30,000 to 35,000 clones, none seen once only. V gene TRBV5-1 combines with J gene TRBJ1-2; D is perhaps TRBD1 (6 bases). Sequencing was carried out using PBMCs. The clonotype was recovered from a woman in her twenties or thirties in good health and a related stem cell transplant donor. The CDR3 loop is CASRKGAKGEANYGYTF. The CDR3 coding sequence is TGCGCCAGCAGGAAAGGGGCTAAGGGGGAAGCTAACTATGGCTACACCTTC.